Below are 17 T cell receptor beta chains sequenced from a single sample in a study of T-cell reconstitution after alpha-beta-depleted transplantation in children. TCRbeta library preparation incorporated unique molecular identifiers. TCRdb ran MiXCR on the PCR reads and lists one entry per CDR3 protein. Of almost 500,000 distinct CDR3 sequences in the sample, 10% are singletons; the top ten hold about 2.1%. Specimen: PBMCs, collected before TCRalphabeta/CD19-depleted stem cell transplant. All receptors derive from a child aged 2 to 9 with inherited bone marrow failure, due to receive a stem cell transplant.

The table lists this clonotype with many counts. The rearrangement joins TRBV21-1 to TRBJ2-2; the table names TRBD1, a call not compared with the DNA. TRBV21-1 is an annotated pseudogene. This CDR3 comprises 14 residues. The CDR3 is CASSKDRDGGELFF. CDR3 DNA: TGTGCCAGCAGCAAAGATAGGGACGGCGGGGAGCTGTTTTTT.

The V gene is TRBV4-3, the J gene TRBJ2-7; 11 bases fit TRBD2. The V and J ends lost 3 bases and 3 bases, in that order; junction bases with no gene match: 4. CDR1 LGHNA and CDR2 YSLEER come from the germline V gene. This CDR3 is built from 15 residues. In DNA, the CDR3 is TGCGCCAGCAGCCAGGGACTAGCGGAGAACTACGAGCAGTACTTC. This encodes CASSQGLAENYEQYF.

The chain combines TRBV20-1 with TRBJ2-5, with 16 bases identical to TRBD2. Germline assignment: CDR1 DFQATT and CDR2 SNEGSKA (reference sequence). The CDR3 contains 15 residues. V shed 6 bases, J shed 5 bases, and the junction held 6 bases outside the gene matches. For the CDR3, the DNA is TGCAGTGCCGGGACTAGCGGGAGGGTGAGGGAGACCCAGTACTTC. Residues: CSAGTSGRVRETQYF.

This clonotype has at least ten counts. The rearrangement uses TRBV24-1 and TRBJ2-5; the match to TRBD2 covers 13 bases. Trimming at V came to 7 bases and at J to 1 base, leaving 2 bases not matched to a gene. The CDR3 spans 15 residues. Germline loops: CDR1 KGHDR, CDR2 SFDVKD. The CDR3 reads CATRGLAGLQETQYF. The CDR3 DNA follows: TGTGCCACCAGGGGACTAGCGGGGCTCCAAGAGACCCAGTACTTC.

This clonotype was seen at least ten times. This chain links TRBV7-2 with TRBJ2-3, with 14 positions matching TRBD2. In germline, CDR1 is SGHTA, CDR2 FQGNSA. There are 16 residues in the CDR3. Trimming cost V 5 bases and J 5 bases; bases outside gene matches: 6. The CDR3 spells CASSLGLAGAEDTQYF. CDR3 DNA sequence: TGTGCCAGCAGCCTGGGACTAGCGGGAGCGGAAGATACGCAGTATTTT.

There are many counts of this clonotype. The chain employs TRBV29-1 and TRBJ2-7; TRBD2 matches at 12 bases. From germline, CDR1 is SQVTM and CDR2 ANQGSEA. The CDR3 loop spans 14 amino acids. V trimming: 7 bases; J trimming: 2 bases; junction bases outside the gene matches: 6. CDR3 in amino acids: CSARGLAGAYEQYF. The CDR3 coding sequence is TGCAGCGCCAGGGGACTAGCGGGTGCCTACGAGCAGTACTTC.

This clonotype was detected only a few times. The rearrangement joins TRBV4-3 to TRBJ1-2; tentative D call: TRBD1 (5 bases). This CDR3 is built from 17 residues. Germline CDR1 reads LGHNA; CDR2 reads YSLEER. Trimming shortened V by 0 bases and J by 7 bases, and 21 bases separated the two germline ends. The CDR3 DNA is TGCGCCAGCAGCCAAGACGGGGCCGCACTCCCTCTGGGTGGCTACACCTTC. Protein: CASSQDGAALPLGGYTF.

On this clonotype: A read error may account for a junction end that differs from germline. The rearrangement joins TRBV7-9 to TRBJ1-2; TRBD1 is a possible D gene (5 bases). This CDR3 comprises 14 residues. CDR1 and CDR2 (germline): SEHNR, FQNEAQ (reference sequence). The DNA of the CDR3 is TGTGCCAGCAGCTTAGTATTAAACAGGCGACTTCACCCCTTC. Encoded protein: CASSLVLNRRLHPF.

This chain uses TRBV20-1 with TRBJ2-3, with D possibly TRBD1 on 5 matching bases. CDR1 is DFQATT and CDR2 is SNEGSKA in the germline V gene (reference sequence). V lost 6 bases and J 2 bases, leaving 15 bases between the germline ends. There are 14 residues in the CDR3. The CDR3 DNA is TGCAGTGCCGTCCCGGCAGGGAACACAGATACGCAGTATTTT. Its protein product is CSAVPAGNTDTQYF.

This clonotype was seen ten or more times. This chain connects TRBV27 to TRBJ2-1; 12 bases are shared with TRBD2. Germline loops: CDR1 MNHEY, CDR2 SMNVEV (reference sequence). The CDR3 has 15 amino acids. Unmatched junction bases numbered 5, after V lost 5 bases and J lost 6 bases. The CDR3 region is CASSLGLAGLNEQFF. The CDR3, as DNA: TGTGCCAGCAGTCTGGGACTAGCGGGTCTCAATGAGCAGTTCTTC.

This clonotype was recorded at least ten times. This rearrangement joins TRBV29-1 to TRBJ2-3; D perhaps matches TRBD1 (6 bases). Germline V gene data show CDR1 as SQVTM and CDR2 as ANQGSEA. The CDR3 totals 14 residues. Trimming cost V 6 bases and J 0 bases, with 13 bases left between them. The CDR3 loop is CSVRQVTSTDTQYF. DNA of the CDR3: TGCAGCGTCAGACAGGTGACTAGCACAGATACGCAGTATTTT.

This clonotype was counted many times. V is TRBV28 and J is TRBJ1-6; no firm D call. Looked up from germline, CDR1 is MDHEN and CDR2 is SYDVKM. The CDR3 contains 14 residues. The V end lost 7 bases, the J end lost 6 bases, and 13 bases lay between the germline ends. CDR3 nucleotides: TGTGCCAGCATCGCGGCAGAAACTAATTCACCCCTCCACTTT. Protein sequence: CASIAAETNSPLHF.

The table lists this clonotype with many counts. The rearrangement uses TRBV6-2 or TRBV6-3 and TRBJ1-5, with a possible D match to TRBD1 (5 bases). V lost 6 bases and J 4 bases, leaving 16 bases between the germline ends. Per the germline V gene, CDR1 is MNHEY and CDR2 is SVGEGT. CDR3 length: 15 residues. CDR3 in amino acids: CASSTPPGGNQPQHF. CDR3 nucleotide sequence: TGTGCCAGCAGCACTCCGCCGGGGGGGAATCAGCCCCAGCATTTT.

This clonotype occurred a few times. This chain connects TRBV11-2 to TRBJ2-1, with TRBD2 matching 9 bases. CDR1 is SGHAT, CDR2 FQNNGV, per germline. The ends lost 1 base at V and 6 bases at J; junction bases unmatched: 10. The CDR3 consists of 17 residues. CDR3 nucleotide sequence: TGTGCCAGCAGCTTAGGTCCTAGCGGGAAGTTGTTCAATGAGCAGTTCTTC. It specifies CASSLGPSGKLFNEQFF.

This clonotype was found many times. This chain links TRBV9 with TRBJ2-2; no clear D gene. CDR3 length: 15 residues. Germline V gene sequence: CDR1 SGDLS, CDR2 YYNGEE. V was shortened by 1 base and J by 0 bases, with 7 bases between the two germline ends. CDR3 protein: CASSVSSANTGELFF. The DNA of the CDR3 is TGTGCCAGCAGCGTATCCAGCGCGAACACCGGGGAGCTGTTTTTT.

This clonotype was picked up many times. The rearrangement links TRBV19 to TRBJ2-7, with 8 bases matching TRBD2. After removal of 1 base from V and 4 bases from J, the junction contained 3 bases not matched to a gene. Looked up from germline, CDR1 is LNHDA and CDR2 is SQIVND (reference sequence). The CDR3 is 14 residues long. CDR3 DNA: TGTGCCAGTAGTATAGGTACTAGCGGTTACGAGCAGTACTTC. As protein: CASSIGTSGYEQYF. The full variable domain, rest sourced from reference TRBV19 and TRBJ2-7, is DGGITQSPKYLFRKEGQNVTLSCEQNLNHDAMYWYRQDPGQGLRLIYYSQIVNDFQKGDIAEGYSVSREKKESFPLTVTSAQKNPTAFYLCASSIGTSGYEQYFGPGTRLTVT.

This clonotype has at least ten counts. The CDR3 loop is CASSQVGQGYEQYF. In DNA, the CDR3 is TGCGCCAGCAGCCAAGTCGGACAGGGGTACGAGCAGTACTTC. V and J are TRBV4-1 and TRBJ2-7; 9 bases agree with TRBD1. CDR3 length: 14 residues. After removal of 1 base from V and 4 bases from J, the junction contained 2 bases not matched to a gene. CDR1 MGHRA and CDR2 YSYEKL come from the germline V gene.